These 18 T cell receptor beta chains came from one sample sequenced in a study of T cells in Graves' hyperthyroidism and ophthalmopathy. RNA transcripts served as the template for amplifying TCR beta CDR3 regions. A first-round RT-PCR of the TCR CDR3 used the HTBI primer set. TCRdb passed the multiplex PCR reads through MiXCR, listing each CDR3 protein once. This table holds 200,000 to 250,000 distinct CDR3 sequences, 17% found once. Sequenced: blood. All receptors derive from a man aged 45 to 65 with Graves' hyperthyroidism.

This chain links TRBV4-1 with TRBJ2-7, with no clear D. The CDR3 consists of 15 residues. Germline CDR1 and CDR2: MGHRA and YSYEKL. V was cut by 0 bases and J by 0 bases, with 9 bases left in between. For the CDR3, the DNA is TGCGCCAGCAGCCAAGATCTCAGTCCCTCCTACGAGCAGTACTTC. Amino acids: CASSQDLSPSYEQYF.

The V call is TRBV5-1, the J call TRBJ2-5, with TRBD1 as a possible D gene (6 bases). The germline V gene encodes CDR1 SGHRS and CDR2 YFSETQ. The CDR3 is 14 amino acids. V dropped 3 bases and J dropped 0 bases, with 9 bases sitting between them. The CDR3: CASSSAGDQETQYF. CDR3 bases: TGCGCCAGCAGCTCGGCAGGGGACCAAGAGACCCAGTACTTC.

The rearrangement uses TRBV29-1 and TRBJ2-3; no firm D call. Trimming cost V 3 bases and J 0 bases, with 7 bases left between them. CDR1 and CDR2 (germline): SQVTM, ANQGSEA. There are 13 residues in the CDR3. The CDR3 nucleotides are TGCAGCGTTGAGCCTAGGAGCACAGATACGCAGTATTTT. It is translated as CSVEPRSTDTQYF.

The chain is built from TRBV7-3 and TRBJ2-3, with unresolved D. The CDR3 consists of 13 residues. The ends were cut back, 1 base at V and 6 bases at J, with 8 bases in the middle. CDR1 is SGHTA, CDR2 FQGTGA, per germline. Written as DNA, the CDR3 is TGTGCCAGCAGCTTAAATTTTGCGGATACGCAGTATTTT. It specifies CASSLNFADTQYF.

This clonotype came up many times. The V call is TRBV7-9, the J call TRBJ2-7, with a weak D call TRBD2 (5 bases). V dropped 10 bases and J dropped 5 bases, with 18 bases sitting between them. Per germline, CDR1 SEHNR and CDR2 FQNEAQ (reference sequence). The CDR3 totals 13 residues. The DNA for the CDR3 is TGTGCCACCCGGACTCCGGGGATCAACGAGCAGTACTTC. This translates into CATRTPGINEQYF.

V is TRBV20-1 and J is TRBJ2-2; 11 nucleotides match TRBD1. Germline CDR1 reads DFQATT; CDR2 reads SNEGSKA (reference sequence). V lost 5 bases to trimming and J lost 1 base; unmatched junction nucleotides: 15. CDR3 length equals 19 residues. CDR3 bases: TGCAGTGCTTGGGACAGGGGGGTGCTAGCGGGATTGAACACCGGGGAGCTGTTTTTT. Translated, it gives CSAWDRGVLAGLNTGELFF.

The genes are TRBV19 and TRBJ2-6, with no clear D. V dropped 1 base and J dropped 2 bases, with 6 bases sitting between them. The CDR3 is 15 residues long. Germline V lookup: CDR1 LNHDA, CDR2 SQIVND (reference sequence). The CDR3 here is CASSIGGTGANVLTF. The CDR3 DNA reads as TGTGCCAGTAGTATAGGTGGGACTGGGGCCAACGTCCTGACTTTC.

Worth noting for this clonotype: It may be a read error: a sequence one base away is much more abundant. V gene TRBV7-2 combines with J gene TRBJ1-3; D unclear. CDR1 and CDR2 from the germline V gene are SGHTA and FQGNSA. The CDR3 spans 14 residues. Trimming cost V 7 bases and J 0 bases, with 10 bases left between them. The CDR3 here is CASIGLHSGNTIYF. The CDR3 DNA reads as TGTGCCAGCATTGGGCTGCACTCTGGAAACACCATATATTTT.

V usage is TRBV20-1 and J usage is TRBJ2-7; maybe TRBD2 (5 bases). CDR1 is DFQATT, CDR2 SNEGSKA, per germline (reference sequence). The CDR3 length is 13 residues. The germline V and J ends were trimmed by 3 bases and 2 bases, with 11 bases remaining between them. CDR3 DNA sequence: TGCAGTGCTAGTGACTACGACGCCTACGAGCAGTACTTC. Translated, it gives CSASDYDAYEQYF.

In this sample, this clonotype turned up many times. This chain connects TRBV20-1 to TRBJ1-5, with 8 bases lining up with TRBD1. Per germline, CDR1 DFQATT and CDR2 SNEGSKA (reference sequence). V gave up 8 bases and J gave up 4 bases; unmatched junction bases: 7. This CDR3 has 13 amino acids. DNA of the CDR3: TGCAGTAGCCGACAGGGGCCGAATCAGCCCCAGCATTTT. It specifies CSSRQGPNQPQHF.

This clonotype was seen repeatedly, ten times or more. This chain connects TRBV12-3 or TRBV12-4 to TRBJ2-3, with no clear D. Trimming took 3 bases from V and 1 from J, leaving 11 bases between them. This CDR3 contains 15 residues. DNA for the CDR3: TGTGCCAGCAGTTTTCGGCCTGGAGGCACAGATACGCAGTATTTT. Its translation is CASSFRPGGTDTQYF.

The chain carries TRBV24-1 and TRBJ2-3; 12 positions match TRBD1. Germline-derived CDR1 and CDR2 are KGHDR and SFDVKD. V lost 10 bases and J lost 7; bases outside the gene matches: 8. This CDR3 has 14 residues. CDR3 sequence (DNA): TGTGCCACTTCCGGGACAGGGGGCGTTAATACGCAGTATTTT. The encoded protein is CATSGTGGVNTQYF.

This clonotype was seen many times. The chain employs TRBV11-3 and TRBJ2-5, with D uncertain. The CDR3 is 13 residues long. Trimming took off 3 bases at V and 3 bases at J, with 8 bases between the two ends. Germline V gene sequence: CDR1 SGHNT, CDR2 YENEEA. DNA for the CDR3: TGTGCCAGCAGCTTCGATGGGGAAGAGACCCAGTACTTC. Translating gives CASSFDGEETQYF.

In the case of this clonotype: One end of the junction varies from germline; a read error may be responsible. The J gene is TRBJ1-6, the V gene TRBV20-1, with 9 positions matching TRBD1. Germline V gene lookup returns CDR1 DFQATT and CDR2 SNEGSKA (reference sequence). This CDR3 has 15 amino acids. The CDR3 DNA is TGCAGTGCCCCGACAGGGGGTCTAGATAATTCACCCTTCCACTTT. This gives the protein CSAPTGGLDNSPFHF.

The chain couples TRBV5-4 to TRBJ1-4; a possible D gene is TRBD1 (6 bases). Looked up from germline, CDR1 is SGHNT and CDR2 is YYREEE (reference sequence). V was shortened by 4 bases and J by 7 bases, with 11 bases between the two germline ends. The CDR3 is 13 residues long. Here the CDR3 DNA reads TGTGCCAGCAGCGGCCGGGACACTGAAAAACTGTTTTTT. Translation: CASSGRDTEKLFF.

V gene TRBV12-3 or TRBV12-4 combines with J gene TRBJ1-5; possible D gene TRBD1, 6 bases. The CDR3 totals 16 residues. V shed 3 bases and J shed 6 bases, with 18 bases lying between them. The CDR3 DNA is TGTGCCAGCAGTTTGGTGACAGGCCGATCGATTCAGCCCCAGCATTTT. Translated: CASSLVTGRSIQPQHF.

This clonotype occurred many times. The gene calls are TRBV20-1 and TRBJ2-3; 9 nucleotides match TRBD1. Germline lookup yields CDR1 DFQATT and CDR2 SNEGSKA (reference sequence). The CDR3 is made up of 15 amino acids. V dropped 3 bases and J dropped 4; count of bases not matched to a gene: 8. Here the CDR3 reads CSASPPDRGADTQYF. The CDR3, as DNA: TGCAGTGCTAGTCCTCCGGACAGGGGCGCAGATACGCAGTATTTT.

This clonotype was observed many times. The V gene is TRBV18, the J gene TRBJ2-1; 7 bases are a match to TRBD2. Germline loops: CDR1 KGHSH, CDR2 LQKENI. The CDR3 totals 17 residues. J gave up 0 bases and V 1 base, and 6 bases lay outside the gene matches. The CDR3 DNA follows: TGTGCCAGCTCACCACTTTTCGGGGGGAGCTCCTACAATGAGCAGTTCTTC. Translation: CASSPLFGGSSYNEQFF. Full variable domain (remainder filled in from reference TRBV18 and TRBJ2-1): NAGVMQNPRHLVRRRGQEARLRCSPMKGHSHVYWYRQLPEEGLKFMVYLQKENIIDESGMPKERFSAEFPKEGPSILRIQQVVRGDSAAYFCASSPLFGGSSYNEQFFGPGTRLTVL.